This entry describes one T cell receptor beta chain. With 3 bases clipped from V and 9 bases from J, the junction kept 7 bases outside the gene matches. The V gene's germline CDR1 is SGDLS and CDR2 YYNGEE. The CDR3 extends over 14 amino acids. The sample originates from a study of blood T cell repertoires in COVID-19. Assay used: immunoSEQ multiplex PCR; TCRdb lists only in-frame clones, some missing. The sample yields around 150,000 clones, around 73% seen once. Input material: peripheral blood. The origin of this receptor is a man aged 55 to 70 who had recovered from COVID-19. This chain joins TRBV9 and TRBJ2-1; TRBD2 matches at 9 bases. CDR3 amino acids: CASSAREGRSEQFF. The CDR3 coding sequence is TGTGCCAGCAGCGCGCGGGAGGGCCGGAGTGAGCAGTTCTTC.